A single sample is the source of the 23 T cell receptor beta chains below, sequenced in a study of blood T cell repertoires in COVID-19. Data came from immunoSEQ multiplex PCR; TCRdb stores just in-frame clones and leaves some out. Altogether just over 150,000 clones are present, roughly 84% being singletons, with the ten largest covering roughly 9.8%. The sample taken for sequencing was peripheral blood. Every receptor here comes from a woman aged 50 to 60 with acute or convalescent COVID-19.

This chain uses TRBV6-2 or TRBV6-3 with TRBJ2-7; D is perhaps TRBD2 (5 bases). CDR1 is MNHEY, CDR2 SVGEGT, per germline. CDR3 length: 14 amino acids. V shed 2 bases and J shed 2 bases, with 10 bases lying between them. Here the CDR3 DNA reads TGTGCCAGCAGTTACAGCCGGGGTCCCTACGAGCAGTACTTC. It specifies CASSYSRGPYEQYF.

The rearrangement links TRBV19 to TRBJ1-4; possible D gene TRBD1, 6 bases. Germline V lookup: CDR1 LNHDA, CDR2 SQIVND (reference sequence). Trimming took off 6 bases at V and 0 bases at J, with 32 bases between the two ends. The CDR3 contains 22 residues. In nucleotides, the CDR3 is TGTGCCAGTAGCCCGGGACGCAGGGGCGGCGGTAGACTGGCTACAACTAATGAAAAACTGTTTTTT. The encoded protein is CASSPGRRGGGRLATTNEKLFF.

A remark on this clone: A much larger clone differs from this one at a single base, so this may be a read error. The rearrangement uses TRBV9 and TRBJ1-2; D not certain. CDR3 size: 13 residues. Germline V gives CDR1 SGDLS, CDR2 YYNGEE. Trimming took 4 bases from V and 2 from J, leaving 9 bases between them. CDR3 amino acids: CASSLDRNYGYTF. The CDR3 DNA reads as TGTGCCAGCAGCTTAGACCGGAACTATGGCTACACCTTC. Complete variable domain (other parts from reference TRBV9 and TRBJ1-2): DSGVTQTPKHLITATGQRVTLRCSPRSGDLSVYWYQQSLDQGLQFLIQYYNGEERAKGNILERFSAQQFPDLHSELNLSSLELGDSALYFCASSLDRNYGYTFGSGTRLTVV.

The genes are TRBV5-6 and TRBJ1-5, with TRBD1 matching 9 bases. V lost 4 bases and J lost 4; bases outside the gene matches: 6. The CDR3 has 15 residues. Germline CDR1 reads SGHDT; CDR2 reads YYEEEE. The CDR3 nucleotides are TGTGCCAGCAGCGACGCTGGGACAGGGAATCAGCCCCAGCATTTT. It yields the protein CASSDAGTGNQPQHF.

The chain recombines TRBV12-1 with TRBJ2-1; TRBD2, the D gene given by the table, was not confirmed from the DNA. TRBV12-1 is labeled a pseudogene. The length of the CDR3 is 17 residues. The CDR3 DNA reads as TGTGCCAGCAGCGCCTCCTCTCTAGTTTCCTCCTACAATGAGCAGTTCTTC. It encodes CASSASSLVSSYNEQFF.

The rearrangement joins TRBV4-2 to TRBJ1-4; 11 nucleotides line up with TRBD1. The germline CDR1 and CDR2 sequences are LGHNA and YNFKEQ. The CDR3 loop spans 15 amino acids. V lost 0 bases and J lost 10; bases outside the gene matches: 4. CDR3 sequence (DNA): TGTGCCAGCAGCCAAGACAGGACAGGGGGCGGAAAACTGTTTTTT. It is translated as CASSQDRTGGGKLFF.

This clone appeared a few times. This rearrangement joins TRBV28 to TRBJ2-4, with TRBD1 matching 8 bases. The CDR3 spans 15 residues. Germline assignment: CDR1 MDHEN and CDR2 SYDVKM. After removal of 5 bases from V and 8 bases from J, the junction contained 11 bases not matched to a gene. CDR3 coding DNA: TGTGCCAGCAGTCGTCCCGGGACAGGTGCTGACATTCAGTACTTC. Its translation is CASSRPGTGADIQYF.

This clone showed up just a few times. The V call is TRBV19, the J call TRBJ1-2; weak D call: TRBD1 (5 bases). In germline, CDR1 is LNHDA, CDR2 SQIVND (reference sequence). The CDR3 is made up of 14 amino acids. Trimming shortened V by 3 bases and J by 8 bases, and 16 bases separated the two germline ends. The CDR3 DNA sequence: TGTGCCAGTAGTATTGTGGGGCTGGCTTCCGGCTACACCTTC. The encoded protein is CASSIVGLASGYTF.

This chain links TRBV6-5 with TRBJ2-7; D is possibly TRBD1 (5 bases). There are 14 residues in the CDR3. V was shortened by 6 bases and J by 4 bases, with 16 bases between the two germline ends. Looked up from germline, CDR1 is MNHEY and CDR2 is SVGAGI. CDR3 loop: CASRRRQWAYEQYF. CDR3 in DNA: TGTGCCAGCAGGCGACGACAGTGGGCATACGAGCAGTACTTC.

V and J are TRBV27 and TRBJ2-5; possible D gene TRBD1, 7 bases. Germline V gives CDR1 MNHEY, CDR2 SMNVEV (reference sequence). The CDR3 is 20 residues long. Trimming removed 0 bases at V and 0 bases at J, with 23 bases between. The CDR3, as DNA: TGTGCCAGCAGTTTATCGCGGCCCGGGACAGCTAGGGGGGACCAAGAGACCCAGTACTTC. Residues: CASSLSRPGTARGDQETQYF.

J is TRBJ2-5 and V is TRBV19; D might be TRBD1 (6 bases). Germline V gene sequence: CDR1 LNHDA, CDR2 SQIVND (reference sequence). The CDR3 has 15 amino acids. V lost 2 bases to trimming and J lost 4 bases, with 14 bases between them. DNA of the CDR3: TGTGCCAGTAGTATACACAGGGAGAGTGGAGAGACCCAGTACTTC. Translation: CASSIHRESGETQYF.

The chain carries TRBV19 and TRBJ1-4; 10 nucleotides match TRBD1. CDR3 size: 16 residues. Germline V gene lookup returns CDR1 LNHDA and CDR2 SQIVND (reference sequence). V lost 4 bases and J lost 13; bases outside the gene matches: 15. Here the CDR3 reads CASSRPPGQGLGGLFF. In nucleotides, the CDR3 is TGTGCCAGTAGTAGGCCACCGGGACAGGGGTTAGGGGGACTGTTTTTT. The entire variable domain, with the rest obtained from reference TRBV19 and TRBJ1-4, is as follows: DGGITQSPKYLFRKEGQNVTLSCEQNLNHDAMYWYRQDPGQGLRLIYYSQIVNDFQKGDIAEGYSVSREKKESFPLTVTSAQKNPTAFYLCASSRPPGQGLGGLFFGSGTQLSVL.

The chain combines TRBV18 with TRBJ1-1, with D perhaps TRBD1 (6 bases). The germline V gene has CDR1 KGHSH and CDR2 LQKENI. The CDR3 covers 15 residues. Trimming took 1 base from V and 0 from J, leaving 9 bases between them. CDR3 amino acids: CASSPRHRVNTEAFF. Here the CDR3 DNA reads TGTGCCAGCTCACCACGACACAGGGTGAACACTGAAGCTTTCTTT.

The genes are TRBV2 and TRBJ2-3, with TRBD2 matching over 7 bases. The trim removed 5 bases at V and 6 bases at J, leaving 5 bases unmatched. The CDR3 is made up of 13 amino acids. The germline gives CDR1 SNHLY, CDR2 FYNNEI. The CDR3 bases are TGTGCCAGCAGTTTTGCGGGAGCGGATACGCAGTATTTT. As protein: CASSFAGADTQYF.

The chain joins TRBV2 to TRBJ1-3, with 8 positions matching TRBD1. The CDR3 has 13 residues. The V segment lost 6 bases and the J segment 2 bases; nucleotides outside the gene matches: 0. Germline values: CDR1 SNHLY, CDR2 FYNNEI. CDR3 in amino acids: CASRQGAGNTIYF. CDR3 DNA sequence: TGTGCCAGCAGACAGGGGGCTGGAAACACCATATATTTT.

This clone was seen just once. V and J are TRBV19 and TRBJ1-2; D gene unclear. CDR3 length: 14 amino acids. CDR1 LNHDA and CDR2 SQIVND come from the germline V gene (reference sequence). V was trimmed by 2 bases and J by 8 bases, leaving 15 bases between them. The CDR3 is CASSITSLGRGYTF. The CDR3 nucleotides are TGTGCCAGTAGTATAACTTCCTTGGGGAGAGGCTACACCTTC.

V gene TRBV2 combines with J gene TRBJ1-6; D gene ambiguous. Germline CDR1 SNHLY, CDR2 FYNNEI. The CDR3 extends over 15 amino acids. Trimming took 6 bases from V and 6 from J, leaving 15 bases between them. The CDR3 DNA reads TGTGCCAGCAGGGAACCGGTTTCGGGTAATTCACCCCTCCACTTT. This translates into CASREPVSGNSPLHF. Full variable domain (rest looked up from reference TRBV2 and TRBJ1-6): EPEVTQTPSHQVTQMGQEVILRCVPISNHLYFYWYRQILGQKVEFLVSFYNNEISEKSEIFDDQFSVERPDGSNFTLKIRSTKLEDSAMYFCASREPVSGNSPLHFGNGTRLTVT.

The V call is TRBV7-2, the J call TRBJ2-2, with 9 bases lining up with TRBD1. The CDR3 is 13 amino acids. Germline V CDR1 and CDR2: SGHTA, FQGNSA. V was pared by 5 bases and J by 6 bases, with 1 base of the junction left unmatched. The CDR3 is CASSRQGAGELFF. CDR3 sequence (DNA): TGTGCCAGCAGCAGACAGGGGGCCGGGGAGCTGTTTTTT.

This clone was recorded only once. The chain recombines TRBV6-5 with TRBJ2-1, with D possibly TRBD1 on 7 matching bases. Per the germline V gene, CDR1 is MNHEY and CDR2 is SVGAGI. The CDR3 totals 12 residues. V was cut by 6 bases and J by 9 bases, with 12 bases left in between. CDR3 DNA: TGTGCCAGCAGGCGGGACAGAACTGAGCAGTTCTTC. As protein: CASRRDRTEQFF.

V and J are TRBV6-5 and TRBJ1-2; TRBD1 aligns across 8 bases. CDR3 length equals 14 residues. J gave up 4 bases and V 7 bases, and 8 bases lay outside the gene matches. Germline CDR1 reads MNHEY; CDR2 reads SVGAGI. The CDR3: CASKRGQGIYGYTF. The CDR3 region has the DNA TGTGCCAGCAAGAGAGGACAGGGAATCTATGGCTACACCTTC.

The chain recombines TRBV7-2 with TRBJ2-7, with TRBD1 identical over 9 bases. Trimming removed 5 bases from V and 5 bases from J; junction bases left unmatched: 4. Per germline, CDR1 SGHTA and CDR2 FQGNSA. This CDR3 has 13 residues. CDR3 sequence (DNA): TGTGCCAGCAGCACGGACAGGGGTGACGAGCAGTACTTC. Amino acid sequence: CASSTDRGDEQYF.

This rearrangement joins TRBV3-1 (or the pseudogene TRBV3-2) to TRBJ1-3; D is unclear. CDR3 length: 13 residues. Germline V gene data show CDR1 as LGHDT and CDR2 as YNNKEL (reference sequence). V lost 1 base and J 4 bases, leaving 5 bases between the germline ends. The CDR3 here is CASSQVSGNTIYF. CDR3 bases: TGTGCCAGCAGCCAAGTATCCGGAAACACCATATATTTT.

The chain recombines TRBV6-5 with TRBJ2-2; the D gene is possibly TRBD1 (5 bases). The CDR3 length is 14 residues. CDR1 and CDR2 (germline): MNHEY, SVGAGI. V dropped 6 bases and J dropped 0 bases, with 8 bases sitting between them. The CDR3: CASRQVANTGELFF. The CDR3 DNA is TGTGCCAGCAGACAGGTAGCGAACACCGGGGAGCTGTTTTTT.